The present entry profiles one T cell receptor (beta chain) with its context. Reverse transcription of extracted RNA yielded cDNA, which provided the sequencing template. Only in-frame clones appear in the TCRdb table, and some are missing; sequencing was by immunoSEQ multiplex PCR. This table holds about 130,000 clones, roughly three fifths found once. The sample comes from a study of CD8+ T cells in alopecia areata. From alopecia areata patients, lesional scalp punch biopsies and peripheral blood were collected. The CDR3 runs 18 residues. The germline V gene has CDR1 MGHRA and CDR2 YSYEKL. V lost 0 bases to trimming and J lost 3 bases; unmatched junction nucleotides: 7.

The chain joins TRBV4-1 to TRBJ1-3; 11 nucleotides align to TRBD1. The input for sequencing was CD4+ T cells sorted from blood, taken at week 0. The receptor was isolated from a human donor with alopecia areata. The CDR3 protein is CASSQEPWTGGNGNTIYF. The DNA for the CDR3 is TGCGCCAGCAGCCAAGAGCCGTGGACAGGGGGCAATGGAAACACCATATATTTT.